This T cell receptor (beta chain) is drawn from a study of beta chain features in type 1 diabetes. Concerning this clone: Its specificity is not known.

V was pared by 1 base and J by 10 bases, with 19 bases between. Germline CDR1 SGHTA, CDR2 FQGNSA. The CDR3 is made up of 15 amino acids. General study points: Type 1 diabetes patients had TCRB CDR3s that were shorter (moderately but significantly so) in all four CD4+ subsets.

The whole isolated RNA underwent reverse transcription, so sequencing captured expressed TCRB transcripts. Generated by immunoSEQ multiplex PCR, the TCRdb table keeps only in-frame clones and is missing some. The table records a few hundred thousand clones, approximately 12% of them present only once. The rearrangement uses TRBV7-2 and TRBJ1-2; D is perhaps TRBD1 (5 bases). The receptor's source is a woman aged 18 to 35 with type 1 diabetes. The source material was naive CD4+ T cells from blood. CDR3 in amino acids: CASSLGSGEQVFYTF. In DNA form, the CDR3 reads TGTGCCAGCAGCTTAGGATCGGGGGAACAGGTCTTCTACACCTTC.